The 5 T cell receptor beta chains below come from one sample, sequenced in a study of blood T cell repertoires in COVID-19. Using immunoSEQ multiplex PCR, the repertoire was profiled, and TCRdb retains in-frame clones only, with some absent. The sample consists of some 45,000 clones, 92% of them appearing once. Source material: peripheral blood. The receptors were gathered from a man aged 45 to 65 with active COVID-19.

The rearrangement links TRBV28 to TRBJ1-3; TRBD1 aligns across 7 bases. The CDR3 spans 14 residues. Trimming cost V 10 bases and J 0 bases; bases outside gene matches: 6. Germline V gives CDR1 MDHEN, CDR2 SYDVKM. This CDR3 reads CATTGKSSGNTIYF. The CDR3 DNA follows: TGTGCCACGACAGGGAAAAGCTCTGGAAACACCATATATTTT.

The chain is built from TRBV6-6 and TRBJ1-5; 7 bases line up with TRBD1. Losses at the gene ends were 5 bases for V and 0 bases for J; bases not matched to a gene: 1. The CDR3 spans 14 residues. Germline CDR1 reads MNHNY; CDR2 reads SVGAGI (reference sequence). CDR3 bases: TGTGCCAGCAGTCGACAGGGTAGCAATCAGCCCCAGCATTTT. This codes for CASSRQGSNQPQHF.

This clone was seen a few times. This chain connects TRBV19 to TRBJ1-1; D possibly corresponds to TRBD1 (5 bases). Germline-derived CDR1 and CDR2 are LNHDA and SQIVND (reference sequence). The length of the CDR3 is 15 residues. The ends were cut back, 5 bases at V and 0 bases at J, with 13 bases in the middle. The CDR3: CASSSPDILNTEAFF. CDR3 nucleotides: TGTGCCAGTAGTTCTCCGGACATATTGAACACTGAAGCTTTCTTT.

This chain connects TRBV4-2 to TRBJ1-3; 10 bases are shared with TRBD1. Per the germline V gene, CDR1 is LGHNA and CDR2 is YNFKEQ. This CDR3 contains 18 residues. With V trimmed by 1 base and J by 3 bases, 9 bases remained unmatched. This CDR3 reads CASSQAGGQGFGGNTIYF. In DNA, the CDR3 is TGTGCCAGCAGCCAAGCCGGGGGACAGGGGTTTGGTGGAAACACCATATATTTT.

This clone was counted a few times. CDR3 protein: CASSSTGGVVNQPQHF. CDR3 DNA sequence: TGTGCCAGTAGTAGTACAGGGGGCGTTGTCAATCAGCCCCAGCATTTT. The rearrangement uses TRBV19 and TRBJ1-5, with 9 nucleotides matching TRBD1. V gave up 4 bases and J gave up 3 bases; unmatched junction bases: 7. CDR1 is LNHDA, CDR2 SQIVND, per germline (reference sequence). This CDR3 region has 16 residues.